This T cell receptor (beta chain) originates from a study of T cells after yellow fever vaccination (dated by TCRdb to between 2018 and 2021). Background for the entire study: The SMART-Seq v4 Ultra Low Input RNA kit was used to prepare libraries from fractions with low cell numbers. Two healthy male donors, one aged 18 to 29 and one aged 30 to 39 years, were included in the cohort. Blood samples were taken at several timepoints before and after primary and secondary immunization, and bulk PBMC replicates and cell subsets were isolated. To follow T-cell clones before and after primary and booster YFV17D yellow fever vaccination, bulk TCR alpha and beta repertoires were sequenced over time.

Study-wide findings and limitations: Compared with the primary T-cell response, the secondary T-cell response was weaker but faster, peaking on day 5 rather than day 15. A small share of clonotypes was detected in both CD4 and CD8 compartments, with the overlap likely arising from convergent recombination. The study included only two donors, which limits how far the findings can be generalized. FACS-sorted repertoires could contain abundant contaminating clonotypes from the bulk population, so computational filtering was required. After the booster, most of the clones that had expanded following primary vaccination were detected again (96% of CD4 and around 88% of CD8), which suggests that memory was broadly maintained.

TCR cDNA was synthesized by 5'RACE template switching, through which a universal primer site and unique molecular identifiers were introduced. Priming for cDNA synthesis came from both the TCR alpha and TCR beta constant segments. Two PCR steps were used to amplify libraries, with sample barcodes and sequencing adapters being added in the second step. Sequencing of libraries was done on Illumina HiSeq 2500 (2x100 bp) or NovaSeq (2x150 bp). From the authors' description of their analysis: Reads were demultiplexed and collapsed into UMI consensus sequences with MIGEC, and V(D)J alignment was performed with MiXCR. Using edgeR on replicate PBMC samples, clonotypes were called vaccine-responding if FDR was below 0.01 and the log2 fold change was above 5 up to day 15. Bulk clonotypes were assigned CD4 or CD8 identity according to which sequenced CD4 or CD8 repertoire held them at higher abundance. TCRdb redid the processing of the public reads, applying fastp at Q25 and MiXCR, and retained in-frame beta chains. For every CDR3 protein sequence, its rows merge into one entry that carries the most common genes and DNA. TCRdb assigned the V and J calls; the authors' analysis was not used. The sample data list a few hundred thousand distinct CDR3 sequences, and 6.9% of these were observed just once. Approximately 0.84% of the sample is taken by the ten largest.

This clonotype was seen more than once but under ten times. Its specific antigen is unknown. The record has no base qualities; no much larger clone is one base away. Relative to germline, V is missing 7 bases and J is missing 5 bases, with 4 bases of the junction outside any gene match. CDR3 length: 14 amino acids, cysteine to phenylalanine. Only the CDR3 DNA is retained, 42 bases long and in frame from the first base. From the germline V gene, CDR1 is MGHRA and CDR2 is YSYEKL. The sample's treatment or condition, from its label and the paper: live attenuated yellow fever vaccine strain. PBMCs were isolated from peripheral blood using a standard Ficoll-Paque protocol. CD4 and CD8 T-cell fractions were isolated with Dynabeads CD4 and CD8 positive selection kits. RNA was extracted with TriZol from bulk PBMCs, CD4 and CD8 fractions, and dextramer-positive and dextramer-negative fractions.

The rearrangement joined TRBV4-1 to TRBJ2-1, and TRBD2 matches 11 of the central bases. Sequenced here: CD4+ T cells sorted from PBMCs, sampled 15 days after the yellow fever booster vaccination. The TCR originated in a man younger than 45 who received the YFV17D yellow fever vaccine. The CDR3 in this case is CASMTSGTDNEQFF. In nucleotide form, the sequence is TGCGCCAGCATGACTAGCGGGACCGACAATGAGCAGTTCTTC.